A selection of T cell receptor beta chains follows, all from one sample in a study of CD8 T cells in Susac syndrome. Via MiXCR, TCRdb re-called the immunoSEQ multiplex PCR reads, giving one row per CDR3 protein. The repertoire includes about 120,000 distinct CDR3 sequences, roughly 94% of them detected once, and roughly 0.29% sits in the top ten. Sequencing used CD8+ T cells from PBMCs. These receptors all come from a human donor with Susac syndrome. Each CDR3 is given with its conserved first and last residue. Fields, in order: J gene, V gene, D gene, CDR3 protein. D genes are given only for firm matches.

TRBJ2-7 | TRBV29-1 | TRBD1 | CSAGQGASYEQYF
TRBJ1-1 | TRBV12-3/TRBV12-4 | . | CASTTGALNTEAFF
TRBJ2-3 | TRBV2 | TRBD2 | CASSVPTSGGTDTQYF
TRBJ2-3 | TRBV6-5 | . | CASSYSIGLSGDTQYF
TRBJ1-6 | TRBV4-3 | TRBD1 | CASSQGQGRNSPLHF
TRBJ2-1 | TRBV20-1 | TRBD1 | CSARVRDRVVHEQFF
TRBJ2-3 | TRBV2 | . | CASREGDTQYF
TRBJ1-4 | TRBV4-1 | . | CASSQATEKLFF
TRBJ2-2 | TRBV29-1 | . | CSVGQVNTGELFF
TRBJ2-1 | TRBV12-3/TRBV12-4 | . | CASSLLTSDGYNEQFF
TRBJ2-3 | TRBV4-2 | . | CASSQGTGGHGDTQYF
TRBJ1-2 | TRBV12-3/TRBV12-4 | . | CASSFATVDGYTF
TRBJ1-2 | TRBV7-9 | . | CASSFAPRTDYGYTF
TRBJ2-7 | TRBV12-3/TRBV12-4 | TRBD1 | CASSPDHQLGQVYEQYF
TRBJ2-1 | TRBV7-8 | . | CASIPGLSSNEQFF
TRBJ2-5 | TRBV6-6 | TRBD2 | CASSYSTLAGGETQYF
TRBJ2-3 | TRBV29-1 | . | CSVDGWGVDTDTQYF
TRBJ1-1 | TRBV7-9 | . | CASSPALGITEAFF
TRBJ1-3 | TRBV15 | . | CATSRTGSSGNTIYF
TRBJ2-7 | TRBV12-3/TRBV12-4 | TRBD2 | CASSNGLAYEQYF
TRBJ2-1 | TRBV9 | TRBD2 | CASSVYGTSGGNEQFF
TRBJ2-7 | TRBV7-9 | TRBD1 | CASSLAQGVYEQYF
TRBJ2-3 | TRBV19 | . | CASSIILTDTQYF
TRBJ2-5 | TRBV2 | . | CASTPGLAFQETQYF
TRBJ2-1 | TRBV3-1 | TRBD1 | CASSQDVGQAYNEQFF
TRBJ2-3 | TRBV12-3/TRBV12-4 | . | CASRAASSVVGTQYF
TRBJ2-7 | TRBV4-1 | TRBD1 | CASSQEDRERYEQYF
TRBJ2-5 | TRBV20-1 | . | CSARTRGRETQYF
TRBJ1-1 | TRBV7-2 | . | CASSLLTINTEAFF
TRBJ2-1 | TRBV12-3/TRBV12-4 | . | CASSLEQGITYNEQFF
TRBJ1-1 | TRBV27 | . | CASSFGILQAAEAFF
TRBJ2-1 | TRBV14 | TRBD2 | CASSQGLRGSYNEQFF
TRBJ1-2 | TRBV7-9 | . | CASSSGPYGYTF
TRBJ2-1 | TRBV5-1 | . | CASSSLGYSMDWGLFF
TRBJ2-1 | TRBV7-2 | TRBD2 | CASSIRGGTYNEQFF
TRBJ2-7 | TRBV5-1 | . | CASSLDGSSYEQYF
TRBJ2-5 | TRBV27 | . | CASTKLGAQETQYF
TRBJ2-7 | TRBV15 | TRBD2 | CATSREAGSSYEQYF
TRBJ2-2 | TRBV12-3/TRBV12-4 | TRBD1 | CASSFQTGTGELFF
TRBJ2-1 | TRBV5-1 | . | CASSLRDNEQFF
TRBJ2-2 | TRBV29-1 | . | CSVTSRGGELFF
TRBJ2-1 | TRBV9 | . | CASSDAGAEQFF
TRBJ1-1 | TRBV30 | . | CAWVGGIRAFF
TRBJ1-1 | TRBV6-2/TRBV6-3 | TRBD1 | CASSSDRGHQLEAFF
TRBJ2-7 | TRBV4-1 | . | CASSQDSSQTYEQYF
TRBJ1-1 | TRBV24-1 | TRBD1 | CATGGDREGTEAFF
TRBJ2-3 | TRBV11-2 | . | CASLGNTDTQYF
TRBJ1-2 | TRBV25-1 | . | CASSEWGTPRNYGYTF
TRBJ1-2 | TRBV5-6 | . | CASSWAGGGYTF
TRBJ2-7 | TRBV20-1 | . | CSADGAQHNSYEQYF
TRBJ2-3 | TRBV27 | TRBD2 | CASSLGSGGTDTQYF
TRBJ2-7 | TRBV20-1 | . | CSAPLMGTGAYEQYF
TRBJ1-4 | TRBV19 | . | CASSPVLWREKLFF
TRBJ2-1 | TRBV9 | . | CASSATRYEQFF
TRBJ1-4 | TRBV29-1 | TRBD1 | CSVEDRGQGNEKLFF